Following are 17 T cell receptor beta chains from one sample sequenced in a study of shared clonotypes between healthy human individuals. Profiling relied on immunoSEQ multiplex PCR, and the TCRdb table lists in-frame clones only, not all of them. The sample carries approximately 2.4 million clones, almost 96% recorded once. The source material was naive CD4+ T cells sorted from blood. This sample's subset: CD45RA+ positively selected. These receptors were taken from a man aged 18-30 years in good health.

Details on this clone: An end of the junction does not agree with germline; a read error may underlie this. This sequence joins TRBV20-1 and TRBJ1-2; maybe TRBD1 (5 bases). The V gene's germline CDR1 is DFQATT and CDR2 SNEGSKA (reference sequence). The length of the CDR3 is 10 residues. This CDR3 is CSARGPRSAF. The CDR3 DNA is TGCAGTGCGCGGGGACCCCGGAGCGCCTTC.

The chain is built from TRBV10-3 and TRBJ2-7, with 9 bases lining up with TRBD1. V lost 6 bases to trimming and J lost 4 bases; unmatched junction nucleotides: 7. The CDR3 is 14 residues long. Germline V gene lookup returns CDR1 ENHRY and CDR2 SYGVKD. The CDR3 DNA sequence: TGTGCCATCAGCGCATTAGGACAGGGGTACGAGCAGTACTTC. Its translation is CAISALGQGYEQYF.

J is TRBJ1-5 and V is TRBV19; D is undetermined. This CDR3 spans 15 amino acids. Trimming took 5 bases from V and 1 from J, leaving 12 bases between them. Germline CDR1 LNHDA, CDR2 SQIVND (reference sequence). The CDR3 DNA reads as TGTGCCAGTAGTGGTGGCGATCTCAGCAATCAGCCCCAGCATTTT. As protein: CASSGGDLSNQPQHF.

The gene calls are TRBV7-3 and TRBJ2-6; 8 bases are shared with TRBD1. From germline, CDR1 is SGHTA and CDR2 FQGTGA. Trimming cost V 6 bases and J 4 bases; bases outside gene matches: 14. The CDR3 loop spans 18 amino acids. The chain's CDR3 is CASSETGTGLLGANVLTF. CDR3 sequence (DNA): TGTGCCAGCAGTGAGACCGGGACAGGCCTCTTGGGGGCCAACGTCCTGACTTTC.

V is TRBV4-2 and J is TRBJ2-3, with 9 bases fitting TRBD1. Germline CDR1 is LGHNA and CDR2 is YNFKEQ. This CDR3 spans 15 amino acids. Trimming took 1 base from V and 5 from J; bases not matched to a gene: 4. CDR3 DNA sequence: TGTGCCAGCAGCCAAGTGGGGACAGGGTTAGATACGCAGTATTTT. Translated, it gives CASSQVGTGLDTQYF.

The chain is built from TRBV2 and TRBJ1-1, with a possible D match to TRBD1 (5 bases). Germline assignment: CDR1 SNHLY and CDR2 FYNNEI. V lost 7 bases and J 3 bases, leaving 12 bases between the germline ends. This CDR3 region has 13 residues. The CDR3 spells CASNGGGYTEAFF. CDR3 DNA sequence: TGTGCCAGCAATGGGGGGGGATACACTGAAGCTTTCTTT.

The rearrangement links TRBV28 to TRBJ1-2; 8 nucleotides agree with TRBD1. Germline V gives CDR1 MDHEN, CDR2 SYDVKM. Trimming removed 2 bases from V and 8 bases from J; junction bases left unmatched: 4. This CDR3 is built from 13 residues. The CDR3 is CASSLGAGGGYTF. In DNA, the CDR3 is TGTGCCAGCAGTTTAGGGGCAGGGGGCGGCTACACCTTC.

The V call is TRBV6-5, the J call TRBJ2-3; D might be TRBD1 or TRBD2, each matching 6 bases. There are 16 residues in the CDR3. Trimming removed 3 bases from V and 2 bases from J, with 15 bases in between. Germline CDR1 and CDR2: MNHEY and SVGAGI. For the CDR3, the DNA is TGTGCCAGCAGTTATACGGGGGCCAAACACACAGATACGCAGTATTTT. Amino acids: CASSYTGAKHTDTQYF.

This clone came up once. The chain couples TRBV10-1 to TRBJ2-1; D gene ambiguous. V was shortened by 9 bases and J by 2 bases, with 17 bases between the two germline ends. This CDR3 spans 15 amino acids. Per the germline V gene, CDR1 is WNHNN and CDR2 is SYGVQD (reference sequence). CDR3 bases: TGCGCCAGGACTCTAGTCTTCCCGGCCTACAATGAGCAGTTCTTC. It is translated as CARTLVFPAYNEQFF.

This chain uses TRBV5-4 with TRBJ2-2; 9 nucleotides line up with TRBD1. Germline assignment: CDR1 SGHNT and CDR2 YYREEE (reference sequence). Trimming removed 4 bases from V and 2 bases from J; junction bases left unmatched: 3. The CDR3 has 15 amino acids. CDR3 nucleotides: TGTGCCAGCAGCATGGACAGGGGTAACACCGGGGAGCTGTTTTTT. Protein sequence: CASSMDRGNTGELFF.

CDR3 in amino acids: CASSKGRDNEQFF. In nucleotides, the CDR3 is TGTGCCAGCAGCAAAGGACGGGACAATGAGCAGTTCTTC. The J gene is TRBJ2-1, the V gene TRBV21-1; the D segment call TRBD2 is taken from the table without a DNA check. TRBV21-1 is assigned pseudogene status. The CDR3 spans 13 residues.

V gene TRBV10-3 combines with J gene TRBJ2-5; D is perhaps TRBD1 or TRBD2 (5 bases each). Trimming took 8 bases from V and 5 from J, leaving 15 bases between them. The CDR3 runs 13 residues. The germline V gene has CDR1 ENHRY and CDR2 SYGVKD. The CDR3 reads CAIGSGPGETQYF. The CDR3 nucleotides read TGTGCCATCGGATCGGGGCCCGGGGAGACCCAGTACTTC.

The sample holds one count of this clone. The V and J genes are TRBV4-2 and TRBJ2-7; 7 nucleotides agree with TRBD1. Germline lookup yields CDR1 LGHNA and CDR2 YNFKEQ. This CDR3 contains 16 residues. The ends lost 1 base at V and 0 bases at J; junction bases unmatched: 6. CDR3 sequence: CASSQGSSGGSYEQYF. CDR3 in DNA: TGTGCCAGCAGCCAAGGAAGCTCAGGGGGCTCCTACGAGCAGTACTTC.

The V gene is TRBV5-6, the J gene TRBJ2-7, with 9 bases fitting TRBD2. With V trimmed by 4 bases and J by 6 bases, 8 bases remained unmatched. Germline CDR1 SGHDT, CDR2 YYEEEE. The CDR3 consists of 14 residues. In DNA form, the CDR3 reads TGTGCCAGCAGCCCATGGACTAGCGTCGGCGAGCAGTACTTC. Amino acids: CASSPWTSVGEQYF.

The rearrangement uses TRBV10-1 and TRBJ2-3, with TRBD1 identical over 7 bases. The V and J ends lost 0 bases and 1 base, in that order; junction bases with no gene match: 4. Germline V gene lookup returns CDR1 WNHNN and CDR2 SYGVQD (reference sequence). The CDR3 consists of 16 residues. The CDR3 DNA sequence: TGCGCCAGCAGTGAGTCGACAGGGTTTGGCACAGATACGCAGTATTTT. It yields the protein CASSESTGFGTDTQYF.

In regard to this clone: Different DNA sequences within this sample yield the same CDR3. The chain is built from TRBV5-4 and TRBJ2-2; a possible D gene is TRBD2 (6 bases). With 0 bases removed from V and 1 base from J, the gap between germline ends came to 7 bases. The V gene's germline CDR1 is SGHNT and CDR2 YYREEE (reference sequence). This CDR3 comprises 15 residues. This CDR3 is CASSLGAGNTGELFF. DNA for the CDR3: TGTGCCAGCAGCTTGGGAGCGGGGAACACCGGGGAGCTGTTTTTT.

CDR3 region: CASSIVPGSNQPQHF. CDR3 nucleotide sequence: TGTGCCAGTAGTATTGTTCCGGGTAGCAATCAGCCCCAGCATTTT. The rearrangement links TRBV19 to TRBJ1-5; D is undetermined. Germline loops: CDR1 LNHDA, CDR2 SQIVND (reference sequence). The CDR3 is 15 amino acids. The V end lost 3 bases, the J end lost 0 bases, and 9 bases lay between the germline ends. The complete variable domain, with remaining parts taken from reference TRBV19 and TRBJ1-5, reads DGGITQSPKYLFRKEGQNVTLSCEQNLNHDAMYWYRQDPGQGLRLIYYSQIVNDFQKGDIAEGYSVSREKKESFPLTVTSAQKNPTAFYLCASSIVPGSNQPQHFGDGTRLSIL.